Sequencing of this T cell receptor (beta chain) was carried out in a study of T-cell reconstitution after alpha-beta-depleted transplantation in children. V dropped 1 base and J dropped 10; count of bases not matched to a gene: 10. This CDR3 is built from 16 residues. The germline CDR1 and CDR2 sequences are KGHDR and SFDVKD. TCRbeta library construction was performed incorporating unique molecular identifiers. TCRdb passed the PCR reads through MiXCR, listing each CDR3 protein once. The sample contains 420,000 or so distinct CDR3 sequences, 11% of which appear only once. The clonotype was recovered from a human donor who donated a stem cell graft to a child with acute myeloid leukemia. The starting material was PBMCs from the stem cell graft donor, obtained from the stem cell graft. The rearrangement uses TRBV24-1 and TRBJ2-1; 9 nucleotides match TRBD1. CDR3 sequence reads: CATSDFTGTGINEQFF. In DNA form, the CDR3 reads TGTGCCACCAGTGATTTTACCGGGACAGGGATAAACGAGCAGTTCTTC.